A selection of T cell receptor beta chains follows, all from one sample in a study of control samples from healthy donors and cancer patients. The method was immunoSEQ multiplex PCR; TCRdb's version includes in-frame clones alone and lacks a portion of them. The table includes approximately 94,000 clones, about 90% detected once. Sequencing was carried out using blood. Source of these receptors: a woman in her forties or fifties in good health. CDR3s include the opening cysteine and the closing phenylalanine or tryptophan. D genes are given only for firm matches. The listing skips clone size in some rows; elsewhere it reads once, few, many or a size class.

>NA|NA|TRBV29-1|TRBJ2-3
TGCAGCGTGGGGGGGGCCGATTCCCCAGATACGCAGTATTTT
CSVGGADSPDTQYF
>NA|NA|TRBV6-6|TRBJ1-1
TGTGCCAGCAGCTATGGACATAAGAACACTGAAGCTTTCTTT
CASSYGHKNTEAFF
>NA|TRBD1|TRBV29-1|TRBJ1-2
TGCAGCGCTCCGGCGGACAGGGGGCGCCGCTATGGCTACACCTTC
CSAPADRGRRYGYTF
>NA|NA|TRBV5-1|TRBJ2-3
TGCGCCAGCAGCTCGGATACCTTCACAGATACGCAGTATTTT
CASSSDTFTDTQYF
>NA|NA|TRBV7-2|TRBJ1-2
TGTGCCAGCAGCTTAGACACGGGGCCTTCATATGGCTACACCTTC
CASSLDTGPSYGYTF
>NA|TRBD2|TRBV11-3|TRBJ2-1
TGTGCCAGCAGCCGCGGGACTAGCGGGGAAGAAAGGAGGTACAATGAGCAGTTCTTC
CASSRGTSGEERRYNEQFF
>NA|NA|TRBV7-9|TRBJ1-2
TGTGCCAGCAGCTTAGAGGCAGGTATGGATGGTGGCTACACCTTC
CASSLEAGMDGGYTF
>NA|NA|TRBV7-2|TRBJ2-2
TGTGCCAGCAGCTTGTTTCAGGGCAACACCGGGGAGCTGTTTTTT
CASSLFQGNTGELFF
>NA|NA|TRBV5-1|TRBJ2-5
TGCGCCAGCAGCTTGATCGCGGGTCTCCAAGAGACCCAGTACTTC
CASSLIAGLQETQYF
>NA|NA|TRBV3-1/TRBV3-2|TRBJ2-1
TGTGCCAGCAGCCAAAGGACTCACTACAATGAGCAGTTCTTC
CASSQRTHYNEQFF
>NA|NA|TRBV7-3|TRBJ2-2
TGTGCCAGCAGCTTAATGGGCTACACGAACACCGGGGAGCTGTTTTTT
CASSLMGYTNTGELFF
>once|NA|TRBV20-1|TRBJ1-1
TGCAGTGCTGGGGGAACCGGGGGAGCTTTCTTT
CSAGGTGGAFF
>once|NA|TRBV30|TRBJ1-1
TGTGCCTGGAGTGGCCGGGACACCCGATATCAAGCTTTCTTT
CAWSGRDTRYQAFF
>few|NA|TRBV15|TRBJ1-6
TGTGCCACCGGACCCTATGATGGGCCCCTCCACTTT
CATGPYDGPLHF
>NA|TRBD1|TRBV29-1|TRBJ2-4
TGCAGCGTTGCGACAGGGGGTTTGGCCAAAAACATTCAGTACTTC
CSVATGGLAKNIQYF
>NA|NA|TRBV18|TRBJ1-5
TGTGCCAGCTCCCGTGAAGTTAGCAATCAGCCCCAGCATTTT
CASSREVSNQPQHF
>NA|NA|TRBV13|TRBJ1-1
TGTGCCAGCAGCCCAGGACAGACAGAGGCTGAAGCTTTCTTT
CASSPGQTEAEAFF
>NA|NA|TRBV19|TRBJ2-3
TGTGCCAGTAGTATAGGTCTGGCAGATACGCAGTATTTT
CASSIGLADTQYF